This TCR beta chain was retrieved from a study of blood T cell repertoires in COVID-19. For the study at large: The United States, Italy and Spain provided the acute and convalescent COVID-19 samples. In each case, the material was cDNA or gDNA derived from T cells, B-cell-depleted T cells, or PBMCs.

Method: immunoSEQ multiplex PCR; TCRdb's copy keeps in-frame clones and lacks some. The sample has about 140,000 clones, approximately 85% seen once; the top ten hold 2.5% to 3.5%. The CDR3 length is 16 residues. Germline CDR1 and CDR2: KGHSH and LQKENI. Trimming took 3 bases from V and 2 from J, leaving 16 bases between them. The receptor comes from a man between 50 and 59 years old with acute or convalescent COVID-19. The gene calls are TRBV18 and TRBJ1-2; D may be TRBD1 (6 bases). The sequenced sample consisted of peripheral blood. This chain's CDR3 is CASSPSWGRGNYGYTF. In nucleotides, the CDR3 is TGTGCCAGCTCACCCAGTTGGGGCAGGGGAAACTATGGCTACACCTTC.